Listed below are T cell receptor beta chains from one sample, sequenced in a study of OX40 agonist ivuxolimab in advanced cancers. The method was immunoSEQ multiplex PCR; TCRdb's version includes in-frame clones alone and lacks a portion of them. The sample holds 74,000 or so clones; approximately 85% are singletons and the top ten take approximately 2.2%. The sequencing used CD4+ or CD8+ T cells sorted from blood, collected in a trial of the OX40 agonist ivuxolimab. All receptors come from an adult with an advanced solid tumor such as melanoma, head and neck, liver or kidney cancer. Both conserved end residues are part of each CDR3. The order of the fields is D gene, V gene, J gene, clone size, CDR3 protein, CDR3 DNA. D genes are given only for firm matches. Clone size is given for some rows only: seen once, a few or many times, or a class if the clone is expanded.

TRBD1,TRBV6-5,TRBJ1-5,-,CASRRGTGNQPQHF,TGTGCCAGCAGGCGCGGGACAGGCAATCAGCCCCAGCATTTT
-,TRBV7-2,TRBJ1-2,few,CASSAPTSQLGGYTF,TGTGCCAGCAGCGCCCCGACGAGCCAATTGGGTGGCTACACCTTC
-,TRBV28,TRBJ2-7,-,CASKGRLYEQYF,TGTGCCAGCAAAGGCAGACTCTACGAGCAGTACTTC
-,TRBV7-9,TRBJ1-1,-,CASSLMRGITNTEAFF,TGTGCCAGCAGCTTAATGAGGGGGATTACCAACACTGAAGCTTTCTTT
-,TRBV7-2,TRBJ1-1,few,CASSLLGLLRNTEAFF,TGTGCCAGCAGCTTATTAGGTTTGTTACGGAACACTGAAGCTTTCTTT
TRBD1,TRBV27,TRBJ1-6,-,CASSSRQGFYNSPLHF,TGTGCCAGCAGTTCGAGACAGGGTTTCTATAATTCACCCCTCCACTTT
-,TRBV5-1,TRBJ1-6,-,CASSLEAGLNSPLHF,TGCGCCAGCAGCTTGGAGGCCGGCCTCAATTCACCCCTCCACTTT
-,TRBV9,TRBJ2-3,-,CASSVVDSPQYF,TGTGCCAGCAGCGTAGTCGATTCCCCCCAGTATTTT
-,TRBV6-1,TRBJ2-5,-,CASSGGSQETQYF,TGTGCCAGCAGCGGGGGAAGCCAGGAGACCCAGTACTTC
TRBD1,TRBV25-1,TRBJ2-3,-,CASSADRGPDTQYF,TGTGCCAGCAGTGCAGACAGGGGTCCAGATACGCAGTATTTT
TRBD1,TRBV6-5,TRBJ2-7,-,CASSLPGQGSYEQYF,TGTGCCAGCAGTCTACCGGGACAGGGTTCCTACGAGCAGTACTTC
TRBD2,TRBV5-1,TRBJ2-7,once,CASSLTWTSGGAVYEQYF,TGCGCCAGCAGCCTTACCTGGACTAGCGGGGGGGCCGTATACGAGCAGTACTTC
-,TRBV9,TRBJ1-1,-,CASSVGDERTLSEAFF,TGTGCCAGCAGCGTAGGGGACGAAAGAACACTGTCTGAAGCTTTCTTT
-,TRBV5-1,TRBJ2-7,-,CASREVDEQYF,TGCGCCAGCAGGGAGGTCGACGAGCAGTACTTC
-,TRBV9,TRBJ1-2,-,CASSGRGRSNYGYTF,TGTGCCAGCAGCGGGCGGGGACGCTCTAACTATGGCTACACCTTC
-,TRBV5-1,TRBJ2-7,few,CASSLSAGVYEQYF,TGCGCCAGCAGCTTGTCAGCCGGAGTCTACGAGCAGTACTTC
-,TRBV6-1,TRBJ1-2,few,CASRRGASYTF,TGTGCCAGCAGGCGGGGGGCGAGCTACACCTTC
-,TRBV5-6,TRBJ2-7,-,CASSFLTVAVNSYEQYF,TGTGCCAGCAGCTTTTTGACAGTTGCTGTAAACTCCTACGAGCAGTACTTC
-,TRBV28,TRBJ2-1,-,CASTSRARFVSEQFF,TGTGCCAGCACCTCAAGGGCACGGTTTGTGTCTGAGCAGTTCTTC
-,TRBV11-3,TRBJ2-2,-,CASSPWGATNTGELFF,TGTGCCAGCAGCCCGTGGGGGGCTACGAACACCGGGGAGCTGTTTTTT
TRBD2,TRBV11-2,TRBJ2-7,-,CASSLNRGGGLGEQYF,TGTGCCAGCAGCTTAAATCGTGGCGGGGGACTCGGCGAGCAGTACTTC
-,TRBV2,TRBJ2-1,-,CAVQGSRARDEQFF,TGTGCCGTACAAGGGAGTCGTGCTAGGGATGAGCAGTTCTTC
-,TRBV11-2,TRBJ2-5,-,CASSLPGVETQYF,TGTGCCAGCAGCCTACCCGGAGTGGAGACCCAGTACTTC
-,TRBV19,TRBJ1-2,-,CASKVTDYGYTF,TGTGCCAGTAAAGTGACCGACTATGGCTACACCTTC
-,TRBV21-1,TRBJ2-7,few,CASSKAGREYHNYEQYF,TGTGCCAGCAGCAAAGCCGGCAGGGAATACCACAACTACGAGCAGTACTTC
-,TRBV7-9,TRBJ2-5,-,CASSFSETQYF,TGTGCCAGCAGCTTTTCAGAGACCCAGTACTTC
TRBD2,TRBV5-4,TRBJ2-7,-,CASASGELVSYEQYF,TGTGCCAGCGCTAGCGGGGAGTTAGTGTCCTACGAGCAGTACTTC
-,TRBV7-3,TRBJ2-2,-,CASSLKRTTGELFF,TGTGCCAGCAGCTTAAAAAGGACCACCGGGGAGCTGTTTTTT
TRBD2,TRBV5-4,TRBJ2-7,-,CASSRRSGNYEQYF,TGTGCCAGCAGCCGGCGTAGCGGGAACTACGAGCAGTACTTC
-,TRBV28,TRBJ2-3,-,CASTLGGFTDTQYF,TGTGCCAGCACCTTGGGCGGGTTCACAGATACGCAGTATTTT
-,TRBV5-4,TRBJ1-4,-,CASGTTNEKLFF,TGTGCCAGCGGGACAACTAATGAAAAACTGTTTTTT
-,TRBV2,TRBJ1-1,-,CASSVHTNTEAFF,TGTGCCAGCAGTGTACATACGAACACTGAAGCTTTCTTT
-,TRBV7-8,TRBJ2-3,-,CASSLVLAADTQYF,TGTGCCAGCAGCTTAGTACTAGCCGCAGATACGCAGTATTTT
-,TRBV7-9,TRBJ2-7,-,CASSFAYEQYF,TGTGCCAGCAGCTTTGCGTACGAGCAGTACTTC
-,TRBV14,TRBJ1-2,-,CASSQHYGYTF,TGTGCCAGCAGCCAACATTATGGCTACACCTTC
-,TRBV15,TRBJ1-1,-,CATSRARGEAFF,TGTGCCACCAGCAGAGCTCGAGGGGAAGCTTTCTTT
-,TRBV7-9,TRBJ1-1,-,CASSLVGRGWFRNTEAFF,TGTGCCAGCAGCTTAGTAGGGAGGGGTTGGTTTCGGAACACTGAAGCTTTCTTT
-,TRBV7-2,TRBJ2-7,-,CASSLDLGTSYEQYF,TGTGCCAGCAGCTTAGATCTGGGTACCTCCTACGAGCAGTACTTC
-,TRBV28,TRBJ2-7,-,CATLPRPDSEQYF,TGTGCCACCCTCCCTCGGCCCGACAGCGAGCAGTACTTC
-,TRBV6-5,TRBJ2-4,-,CASSERRAKNIQYF,TGTGCCAGCAGCGAGCGGAGAGCCAAAAACATTCAGTACTTC
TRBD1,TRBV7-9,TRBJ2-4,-,CASSPGQGELAKNIQYF,TGTGCCAGCAGCCCTGGACAGGGAGAACTAGCCAAAAACATTCAGTACTTC
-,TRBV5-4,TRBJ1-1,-,CASSIEGTAEAFF,TGTGCCAGCAGCATTGAGGGTACAGCTGAAGCTTTCTTT
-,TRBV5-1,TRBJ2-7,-,CASSSEPGPTYEQYF,TGCGCCAGCAGCTCAGAACCGGGACCGACCTACGAGCAGTACTTC
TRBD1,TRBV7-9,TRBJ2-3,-,CAGQGEDTQYF,TGTGCTGGACAGGGGGAAGATACGCAGTATTTT
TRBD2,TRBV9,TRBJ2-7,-,CASGLAEYEQYF,TGTGCCAGTGGACTAGCGGAATACGAGCAGTACTTC
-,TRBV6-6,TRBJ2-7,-,CASRQRYEQYF,TGTGCCAGCAGGCAACGATACGAGCAGTACTTC
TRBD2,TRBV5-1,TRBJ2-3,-,CASSLSPSGTSTDTQYF,TGCGCCAGCAGCTTGAGTCCTAGCGGAACTAGCACAGATACGCAGTATTTT
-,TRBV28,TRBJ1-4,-,CASRGGTNEKLFF,TGTGCCAGCAGGGGGGGAACTAATGAAAAACTGTTTTTT
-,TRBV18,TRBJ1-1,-,CASSPPSLSLTEAFF,TGTGCCAGCTCACCACCTTCCCTAAGCCTCACTGAAGCTTTCTTT
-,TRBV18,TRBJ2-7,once,CASSPIRVAYEQYF,TGTGCCAGCTCACCAATAAGAGTAGCCTACGAGCAGTACTTC
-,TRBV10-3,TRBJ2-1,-,CAISAGAGNEQFF,TGTGCCATCAGTGCGGGGGCAGGCAATGAGCAGTTCTTC
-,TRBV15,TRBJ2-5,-,CATSRTSTQYF,TGTGCCACCAGCAGGACGTCGACCCAGTACTTC
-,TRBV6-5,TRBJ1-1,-,CASGFRQPNTEAFF,TGTGCCAGCGGGTTCCGGCAGCCTAACACTGAAGCTTTCTTT
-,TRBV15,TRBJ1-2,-,CATSRGQYYGYTF,TGTGCCACCAGCAGAGGACAGTACTATGGCTACACCTTC
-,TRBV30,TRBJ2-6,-,CARRVPGANVLTF,TGTGCCAGGAGGGTACCTGGGGCCAACGTCCTGACTTTC
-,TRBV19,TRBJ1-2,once,CASSKGYGYTF,TGTGCCAGTAGTAAAGGCTATGGCTACACCTTC
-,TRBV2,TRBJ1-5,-,CASTDGNQPQHF,TGTGCCAGCACGGACGGAAATCAGCCCCAGCATTTT
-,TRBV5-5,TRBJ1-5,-,CASSLAAGNQPQHF,TGTGCCAGCAGCTTGGCCGCAGGGAATCAGCCCCAGCATTTT
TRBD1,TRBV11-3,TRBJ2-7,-,CASSLQGDEQYF,TGTGCCAGCAGCTTACAGGGGGACGAGCAGTACTTC